This TCR beta chain was sequenced in a study of T cell repertoires in cytomegalovirus infection. CDR3 length: 13 amino acids. CDR1 and CDR2 from the germline V gene are SGHVS and FNYEAQ. TCRdb reprocessed the reads via MiXCR and lists one record per CDR3 protein. The sample shows hundreds of thousands of distinct CDR3 sequences, 20% to 30% of them seen only once. This clonotype was observed a few times. Germline and junction disagree at one end, which may indicate a read error. The sample taken for sequencing was CD8+ T cells from PBMCs. The chain is built from TRBV7-6 and TRBJ1-6, with D uncertain. The receptor was derived from a human donor in good health (CMV status not recorded). Some clones in this sample may be carry-over from other donors' samples. CDR3 loop: CASSLEQNSPLHF. DNA for the CDR3: TGTGCTAGCAGCTTAGAGCAGAATTCACCCCTCCACTTT.